The sequence of this TCR beta chain was determined in a study of cytomegalovirus exposure and HLA in healthy donors. Study-level background: HLA-typed donors were the source of approximately 85 million unique TCRs, which an early data release held.

Use of 60 Vbeta and 13 Jbeta primers characterized the PCR. This table comes from immunoSEQ multiplex PCR, and its TCRdb copy is limited to in-frame clones, with some not included. Counted here are about 160,000 clones, about 75% occurring once; the ten biggest clones make up about 1.3%. This clone was counted a single time. Germline CDR1 and CDR2: SGHTA and FQGNSA. V dropped 5 bases and J dropped 8 bases, with 19 bases sitting between them. CDR3 length: 15 residues. Unrecorded immune exposure was likely among donors, who were nominally healthy when sampled. The sample taken for sequencing was PBMCs. The sequence was collected from a man aged 18 to 35 in good health and CMV-seronegative. J is TRBJ2-1 and V is TRBV7-2; maybe TRBD1 (7 bases). CDR3 amino acids: CASSPQGEALDEQFF. CDR3 nucleotide sequence: TGTGCCAGCAGCCCCCAGGGGGAGGCCCTGGATGAGCAGTTCTTC.